The 29 T cell receptor beta chains listed next were all sequenced from one sample in a study of blood T cell repertoires in COVID-19. Some clones are missing from TCRdb's copy, which holds only in-frame ones; the method was immunoSEQ multiplex PCR. The sample records about 120,000 clones, about two thirds being singletons. The sample was peripheral blood. These receptors were obtained from a human donor with acute or convalescent COVID-19. The donor label of this sample is uncertain.

The chain's CDR3 is CASSEGGHGYNEQFF. The CDR3 coding sequence is TGTGCCAGCAGTGAAGGTGGACACGGCTACAATGAGCAGTTCTTC. This sequence joins TRBV25-1 and TRBJ2-1; tentative D call: TRBD1 (5 bases). V dropped 2 bases and J dropped 3 bases, with 11 bases sitting between them. In germline, CDR1 is MGHDK, CDR2 SYGVNS. The CDR3 runs 15 residues.

This clone appeared once. The rearrangement uses TRBV28 and TRBJ1-5; D may be TRBD1 (5 bases). Trimming took 3 bases from V and 0 from J, leaving 12 bases between them. The CDR3 is 16 residues long. Germline assignment: CDR1 MDHEN and CDR2 SYDVKM. CDR3 bases: TGTGCCAGCAGTTTTAGGGGTATGGGTAGCAATCAGCCCCAGCATTTT. The encoded protein is CASSFRGMGSNQPQHF.

The chain recombines TRBV27 with TRBJ1-2; D unclear. The CDR3 is 14 amino acids. Between the trimmed V and J ends, which lost 2 bases and 0 bases, there was a span of 7 bases. CDR1 and CDR2 from the germline V gene are MNHEY and SMNVEV (reference sequence). This CDR3 reads CASSLAGSNYGYTF. In nucleotides, the CDR3 is TGTGCCAGCAGTTTAGCAGGTTCTAACTATGGCTACACCTTC.

This clone occurred once. The chain carries TRBV18 and TRBJ2-2; D uncertain. Trimming removed 1 base at V and 7 bases at J, with 7 bases between. CDR1 is KGHSH, CDR2 LQKENI, per germline. The CDR3 contains 13 residues. The CDR3 region is CASSPLFSGELFF. In DNA, the CDR3 is TGTGCCAGCTCACCACTCTTTAGCGGGGAGCTGTTTTTT.

The V call is TRBV11-2, the J call TRBJ2-5; 7 positions agree with TRBD1. The CDR3 loop spans 15 amino acids. Losses at the gene ends were 6 bases for V and 5 bases for J; bases not matched to a gene: 12. Per the germline V gene, CDR1 is SGHAT and CDR2 is FQNNGV. CDR3 amino acids: CASSTRDRSVETQYF. The CDR3 DNA reads as TGTGCCAGCAGTACCCGGGACAGATCAGTGGAGACCCAGTACTTC.

The rearrangement links TRBV3-1 (or the pseudogene TRBV3-2) to TRBJ2-1, with unresolved D. The ends were cut back, 1 base at V and 12 bases at J, with 7 bases in the middle. Germline V gives CDR1 LGHDT, CDR2 YNNKEL (reference sequence). The CDR3 extends over 11 amino acids. The CDR3 bases are TGTGCCAGCAGCCAAGCTACTGGGCAGTTCTTC. Amino acids: CASSQATGQFF.

This chain connects TRBV6-5 to TRBJ2-3; TRBD2 is a possible D gene (6 bases). Trimming stripped 6 bases from V and 0 bases from J, with 10 bases between. The CDR3 length is 14 residues. Germline assignment: CDR1 MNHEY and CDR2 SVGAGI. The CDR3 nucleotides read TGTGCCAGCAGCCCCGGGACTAGCACAGATACGCAGTATTTT. Its translation is CASSPGTSTDTQYF.

The chain has TRBV28 and TRBJ1-6; 7 nucleotides align to TRBD1. CDR1 is MDHEN and CDR2 is SYDVKM in the germline V gene. Germline trimming cut 6 bases from V and 9 bases from J; bases unmatched to any gene: 8. The CDR3 has 14 amino acids. DNA of the CDR3: TGTGCCAGCAGCAATGGGGACAGTGGTTCACCCCTCCACTTT. Residues: CASSNGDSGSPLHF.

The table lists this clone with a few counts. The chain uses TRBV21-1 and TRBJ1-1; the table's D call, TRBD1, has no DNA check behind it. TRBV21-1 is reported as a pseudogene. This CDR3 contains 14 residues. CDR3 DNA: TGTGCCAGCAGCAAATCAGGCGTGAACACTGAAGCTTTCTTT. Protein: CASSKSGVNTEAFF.

The V and J genes are TRBV24-1 and TRBJ2-5; 7 bases agree with TRBD2. The CDR3 is made up of 16 amino acids. Per germline, CDR1 KGHDR and CDR2 SFDVKD. V lost 0 bases, J lost 5 bases, and 8 bases stayed unmatched. The CDR3 is CATSDLKFGGVETQYF. In nucleotides, the CDR3 is TGTGCCACCAGTGATTTGAAGTTTGGGGGGGTGGAGACCCAGTACTTC.

V usage is TRBV14 and J usage is TRBJ1-1; no firm D call. The CDR3 covers 13 residues. The germline V and J ends were trimmed by 4 bases and 0 bases, with 6 bases remaining between them. Germline loops: CDR1 SGHDN, CDR2 FVKESK. CDR3 nucleotide sequence: TGTGCCAGCAGCCCTCAGGTGAACACTGAAGCTTTCTTT. It codes for CASSPQVNTEAFF.

V and J are TRBV28 and TRBJ1-1; D uncertain. Between the trimmed V and J ends, which lost 2 bases and 0 bases, there was a span of 10 bases. CDR1 is MDHEN, CDR2 SYDVKM, per germline. The CDR3 has 15 residues. CDR3 sequence (DNA): TGTGCCAGCAGTTTAGGAGGGCCCCTGAACACTGAAGCTTTCTTT. Translating it yields CASSLGGPLNTEAFF.

The table lists this clone with a few counts. The chain uses TRBV6-5 and TRBJ1-1; D may be TRBD1 (5 bases). The CDR3 contains 14 residues. Trimming took off 6 bases at V and 6 bases at J, with 17 bases between the two ends. CDR1 and CDR2 (germline): MNHEY, SVGAGI. CDR3 in amino acids: CASSSAGVKAEAFF. The CDR3 region has the DNA TGTGCCAGCAGCAGCGCGGGGGTAAAGGCTGAAGCTTTCTTT.

V gene TRBV24-1 combines with J gene TRBJ1-2, with 9 bases lining up with TRBD1. Germline CDR1 reads KGHDR; CDR2 reads SFDVKD. The CDR3 has 14 amino acids. V shed 2 bases and J 9 bases; nucleotides not matched to a gene: 6. The CDR3 here is CATSDSRDRVRYTF. In nucleotides, the CDR3 is TGTGCCACCAGTGATTCGCGGGACAGGGTTCGCTACACCTTC.

This clone has at least ten counts. The chain has TRBV9 and TRBJ1-1, with D uncertain. Per the germline V gene, CDR1 is SGDLS and CDR2 is YYNGEE. The length of the CDR3 is 13 residues. The V end was cut by 0 bases, the J end by 7 bases, with 10 bases between. Written as DNA, the CDR3 is TGTGCCAGCAGCGTAGGAGGCGGAGATGAAGCTTTCTTT. Protein product: CASSVGGGDEAFF. The full variable domain, rest sourced from reference TRBV9 and TRBJ1-1, is DSGVTQTPKHLITATGQRVTLRCSPRSGDLSVYWYQQSLDQGLQFLIQYYNGEERAKGNILERFSAQQFPDLHSELNLSSLELGDSALYFCASSVGGGDEAFFGQGTRLTVV.

The V call is TRBV28, the J call TRBJ1-1, with D tentatively TRBD1 (6 bases). V lost 6 bases, J lost 7 bases, and 18 bases lay in between. The CDR3 contains 14 residues. Germline V lookup: CDR1 MDHEN, CDR2 SYDVKM. The chain's CDR3 is CASSAGGTLSEAFF. In DNA form, the CDR3 reads TGTGCCAGCAGCGCCGGGGGGACACTAAGTGAAGCTTTCTTT.

The CDR3 reads CASSPTGFYGYTF. CDR3 sequence (DNA): TGTGCCAGCAGCCCTACAGGGTTCTATGGCTACACCTTC. The rearrangement joins TRBV27 to TRBJ1-2, with D maybe TRBD1 (6 bases). The ends were cut back, 6 bases at V and 4 bases at J, with 12 bases in the middle. The CDR3 contains 13 residues. Germline V lookup: CDR1 MNHEY, CDR2 SMNVEV (reference sequence).

The genes are TRBV28 and TRBJ2-7; possible D gene TRBD1, 6 bases. This CDR3 is 13 amino acids long. Trimming took off 3 bases at V and 3 bases at J, with 9 bases between the two ends. CDR1 is MDHEN, CDR2 SYDVKM, per germline. The CDR3 nucleotides are TGTGCCAGCAGTTTTGAGGGGGTCTACGAGCAGTACGTC. The encoded protein is CASSFEGVYEQYV.

The chain has TRBV9 and TRBJ1-2; 12 bases line up with TRBD1. V shed 0 bases, J shed 8 bases, and the junction held 5 bases outside the gene matches. The CDR3 runs to 15 residues. Germline values: CDR1 SGDLS, CDR2 YYNGEE. The CDR3 region is CASSVEGQGAGGYTF. The CDR3 coding sequence is TGTGCCAGCAGCGTAGAGGGACAGGGGGCCGGGGGCTACACCTTC.

The chain has TRBV5-1 and TRBJ2-7, with TRBD1 matching 11 bases. The CDR3 length is 15 residues. Germline V gene sequence: CDR1 SGHRS, CDR2 YFSETQ. V lost 0 bases and J lost 5; bases outside the gene matches: 4. This chain's CDR3 is CASSLEGTGGNEQYF. For the CDR3, the DNA is TGCGCCAGCAGCTTGGAAGGGACAGGGGGTAACGAGCAGTACTTC.

This sequence joins TRBV18 and TRBJ1-2; 10 nucleotides align to TRBD1. Trimming removed 3 bases from V and 3 bases from J; junction bases left unmatched: 4. This CDR3 contains 15 residues. The V gene's germline CDR1 is KGHSH and CDR2 LQKENI. The CDR3 loop is CASSPGQGVDYGYTF. CDR3 sequence (DNA): TGTGCCAGCTCACCCGGACAGGGGGTGGACTATGGCTACACCTTC.

The chain links TRBV5-5 to TRBJ1-4; D not resolved. The CDR3 has 14 amino acids. V lost 6 bases and J 6 bases, leaving 15 bases between the germline ends. Per the germline V gene, CDR1 is SGHKS and CDR2 is YYEKEE (reference sequence). In DNA form, the CDR3 reads TGTGCCAGCACGAACGGGCCGCGGGATGAAAAACTGTTTTTT. It specifies CASTNGPRDEKLFF.

The chain links TRBV6-5 to TRBJ1-6, with D tentatively TRBD1 (5 bases). CDR1 MNHEY and CDR2 SVGAGI come from the germline V gene. The CDR3 is 15 residues long. V gave up 7 bases and J gave up 3 bases, with 13 bases separating them. In DNA form, the CDR3 reads TGTGCCAGCACCACGGGGGGGATCTATAATTCACCCCTCCACTTT. It specifies CASTTGGIYNSPLHF.

The chain couples TRBV30 to TRBJ1-2; D uncertain. Germline V CDR1 and CDR2: GTSNPN, SVGIG (reference sequence). V gave up 4 bases and J gave up 8 bases, with 14 bases separating them. The CDR3 has 12 residues. CDR3 DNA: TGTGCCTGGACTGACAAAGGAAGGGGCTACACCTTC. Translating gives CAWTDKGRGYTF.

The CDR3 reads CASRMGQAGGYTF. Written as DNA, the CDR3 is TGTGCCAGCAGGATGGGACAGGCTGGTGGCTACACCTTC. This chain connects TRBV7-2 to TRBJ1-2; 8 nucleotides match TRBD1. The V gene's germline CDR1 is SGHTA and CDR2 FQGNSA. The CDR3 is 13 residues long. After removal of 6 bases from V and 7 bases from J, the junction contained 7 bases not matched to a gene.

This clone was counted once. The V gene is TRBV5-5, the J gene TRBJ2-3, with TRBD2 identical over 12 bases. Germline V CDR1 and CDR2: SGHKS, YYEKEE (reference sequence). Trimming at V came to 4 bases and at J to 4 bases, leaving 4 bases not matched to a gene. CDR3 size: 15 residues. Here the CDR3 DNA reads TGTGCCAGCAGCACGACTAGCGGGGGCCCAGATACGCAGTATTTT. Translation gives CASSTTSGGPDTQYF.

This chain joins TRBV19 and TRBJ2-1, with a possible D match to TRBD1 (7 bases). V lost 3 bases to trimming and J lost 3 bases, with 12 bases between them. The CDR3 totals 15 residues. CDR1 and CDR2 (germline): LNHDA, SQIVND (reference sequence). As DNA, the CDR3 is TGTGCCAGTAGTATTGGCGGGACAGACTACAATGAGCAGTTCTTC. Translating it yields CASSIGGTDYNEQFF.

J is TRBJ2-3 and V is TRBV7-8, with 12 bases aligning to TRBD2. Germline-derived CDR1 and CDR2 are SGHVS and FQNEAQ. The V and J ends lost 2 bases and 1 base, in that order; junction bases with no gene match: 7. This CDR3 comprises 18 residues. CDR3 region: CASSLTLRTSGGTDTQYF. DNA for the CDR3: TGTGCCAGCAGCTTAACCCTAAGGACTAGCGGGGGCACAGATACGCAGTATTTT.

J is TRBJ2-1 and V is TRBV19, with 10 bases identical to TRBD1. The V segment lost 5 bases and the J segment 6 bases; nucleotides outside the gene matches: 4. Germline V gives CDR1 LNHDA, CDR2 SQIVND (reference sequence). The CDR3 extends over 14 amino acids. Written as DNA, the CDR3 is TGTGCCAGTAGTGTCGGACAGGGGGGCAATGAGCAGTTCTTC. Its translation: CASSVGQGGNEQFF.